This T cell receptor (beta chain) was sequenced for a study of Ad26.COV2.S vaccination and SARS-CoV-2 variants. Findings and limits, study-wide: Placebo and vaccine recipients had non-spike TCR breadth that was similar. CD8+ and CD4+ T cells specific for spike reportedly responded with substantial breadth after vaccination.

Clones were sequenced by immunoSEQ multiplex PCR, and TCRdb holds only the in-frame ones, with some missing. The sample consists of over 85,000 clones, roughly 84% of them appearing once. This CDR3 has 15 residues. Germline lookup yields CDR1 SGHDT and CDR2 YYEEEE. Trimming removed 3 bases from V and 2 bases from J; junction bases left unmatched: 5. To note about this clone: Its antigen is currently unknown.

The chain employs TRBV5-6 and TRBJ2-7, with TRBD2 matching over 10 bases. The clonotype originates from a human donor who had recovered from COVID-19. The sample here was peripheral blood, taken after recovery from COVID-19. The CDR3 nucleotides are TGTGCCAGCAGCTGGGAAGCGGGAGGGGCCTACGAGCAGTACTTC. It encodes CASSWEAGGAYEQYF.